This is a list of T cell receptor beta chains from one sample in a study of T cell repertoires in ileal Crohn's disease. Clones were read by immunoSEQ multiplex PCR, and TCRdb kept only the in-frame ones, dropping some. The sample lists approximately 15,000 clones, 72% seen once, with roughly 5.5% in the top ten. Sequencing was carried out using ileal tissue. These receptor sequences come from an adult with Crohn's disease. CDR3s include the opening cysteine and the closing phenylalanine or tryptophan. D genes are given only for firm matches. Clone size is shown for a subset of rows, as once, few, many or a class of expanded clone.

CDR3 protein: CASSEGAGGYNEQFF
CDR3 DNA: TGTGCCAGCAGCGAGGGGGCGGGGGGTTACAATGAGCAGTTCTTC
J gene: TRBJ2-1
D gene: .
CDR3 length: 15
clone size: .
V gene: TRBV6-5

CDR3 protein: CASGFMGKGLVVTDTQYF
CDR3 DNA: TGTGCTAGTGGTTTTATGGGCAAAGGACTAGTAGTAACAGATACGCAGTATTTT
J gene: TRBJ2-3
D gene: TRBD2
CDR3 length: 18
clone size: .
V gene: TRBV12-5

CDR3 protein: CASSQGGGAYNEQFF
CDR3 DNA: TGTGCCAGCAGCCAAGGCGGGGGGGCTTACAATGAGCAGTTCTTC
J gene: TRBJ2-1
D gene: TRBD2
CDR3 length: 15
clone size: .
V gene: TRBV4-2

CDR3 protein: CASSQDGGAFGTISTDTQYF
CDR3 DNA: TGCGCCAGCAGCCAAGATGGGGGGGCTTTTGGGACAATTAGCACAGATACGCAGTATTTT
J gene: TRBJ2-3
D gene: .
CDR3 length: 20
clone size: few
V gene: TRBV4-1

CDR3 protein: CASSQDFAGGHGELFF
CDR3 DNA: TGTGCCAGCAGCCAAGATTTTGCGGGAGGGCACGGGGAGCTGTTTTTT
J gene: TRBJ2-2
D gene: TRBD2
CDR3 length: 16
clone size: .
V gene: TRBV4-2

CDR3 protein: CASSHPGHSYEQYF
CDR3 DNA: TGTGCCAGCAGTCACCCAGGACACTCCTACGAGCAGTACTTC
J gene: TRBJ2-7
D gene: .
CDR3 length: 14
clone size: .
V gene: TRBV2

CDR3 protein: CASSLGGDPYNSPLHF
CDR3 DNA: TGTGCCAGCAGCTTGGGGGGGGATCCCTATAATTCACCCCTCCACTTT
J gene: TRBJ1-6
D gene: .
CDR3 length: 16
clone size: .
V gene: TRBV5-4

CDR3 protein: CASSEIAGPSYEQYF
CDR3 DNA: TGTGCCAGCAGTGAAATAGCGGGGCCCTCCTACGAGCAGTACTTC
J gene: TRBJ2-7
D gene: TRBD2
CDR3 length: 15
clone size: .
V gene: TRBV6-1

CDR3 protein: CASSSKVTGGPGETQYF
CDR3 DNA: TGTGCCAGCAGTTCGAAAGTAACGGGAGGGCCCGGTGAGACCCAGTACTTC
J gene: TRBJ2-5
D gene: TRBD2
CDR3 length: 17
clone size: .
V gene: TRBV25-1

CDR3 protein: CASSATGFNYGYTF
CDR3 DNA: TGTGCCAGCAGTGCGACAGGGTTTAACTATGGCTACACCTTC
J gene: TRBJ1-2
D gene: TRBD1
CDR3 length: 14
clone size: .
V gene: TRBV2

CDR3 protein: CASSALSGGTDTQYF
CDR3 DNA: TGTGCCAGCAGTGCCCTTAGCGGGGGCACAGATACGCAGTATTTT
J gene: TRBJ2-3
D gene: TRBD2
CDR3 length: 15
clone size: .
V gene: TRBV6-4

CDR3 protein: CASNLQGAAGELFF
CDR3 DNA: TGTGCCAGCAACCTACAGGGGGCGGCCGGGGAGCTGTTTTTT
J gene: TRBJ2-2
D gene: TRBD1
CDR3 length: 14
clone size: .
V gene: TRBV11-3

CDR3 protein: CASSRPPLGEAEAFF
CDR3 DNA: TGTGCCAGCAGCCGCCCCCCGCTCGGGGAGGCTGAAGCTTTCTTT
J gene: TRBJ1-1
D gene: .
CDR3 length: 15
clone size: .
V gene: TRBV2

CDR3 protein: CASSLVGGPEAFF
CDR3 DNA: TGTGCCAGCAGCTTGGTTGGGGGCCCTGAAGCTTTCTTT
J gene: TRBJ1-1
D gene: .
CDR3 length: 13
clone size: .
V gene: TRBV5-6

CDR3 protein: CASSRGGLAGGHEQFF
CDR3 DNA: TGTGCCAGCAGCCGGGGGGGACTAGCGGGGGGGCATGAGCAGTTCTTC
J gene: TRBJ2-1
D gene: TRBD2
CDR3 length: 16
clone size: few
V gene: TRBV5-4

CDR3 protein: CASSEVAGGADTQYF
CDR3 DNA: TGTGCCAGCAGTGAAGTAGCGGGAGGGGCAGATACGCAGTATTTT
J gene: TRBJ2-3
D gene: TRBD2
CDR3 length: 15
clone size: .
V gene: TRBV6-4

CDR3 protein: CASSVAWVGNTEAFF
CDR3 DNA: TGTGCCAGCAGTGTAGCCTGGGTCGGGAACACTGAAGCTTTCTTT
J gene: TRBJ1-1
D gene: .
CDR3 length: 15
clone size: .
V gene: TRBV5-8

CDR3 protein: CASSLVREPYNEQFF
CDR3 DNA: TGTGCCAGCAGCTTGGTTCGGGAGCCCTACAATGAGCAGTTCTTC
J gene: TRBJ2-1
D gene: .
CDR3 length: 15
clone size: .
V gene: TRBV5-4

CDR3 protein: CASRLAGHSYEQYF
CDR3 DNA: TGTGCAAGTCGCTTAGCGGGACACTCCTACGAGCAGTACTTC
J gene: TRBJ2-7
D gene: .
CDR3 length: 14
clone size: .
V gene: TRBV12-2

CDR3 protein: CAISEPGERGYNEQFF
CDR3 DNA: TGTGCCATCAGTGAGCCGGGGGAGCGGGGGTACAATGAGCAGTTCTTC
J gene: TRBJ2-1
D gene: TRBD2
CDR3 length: 16
clone size: once
V gene: TRBV10-3

CDR3 protein: CASSPWAGGNTGELFF
CDR3 DNA: TGTGCCAGCAGCCCTTGGGCAGGGGGGAACACCGGGGAGCTGTTTTTT
J gene: TRBJ2-2
D gene: TRBD1
CDR3 length: 16
clone size: .
V gene: TRBV9

CDR3 protein: CASIQRQGHTEAFF
CDR3 DNA: TGTGCCAGCATCCAAAGACAGGGGCACACTGAAGCTTTCTTT
J gene: TRBJ1-1
D gene: TRBD1
CDR3 length: 14
clone size: few
V gene: TRBV6-6

CDR3 protein: CASSLDRDRNTEAFF
CDR3 DNA: TGTGCCAGCAGCCTGGACAGGGATCGGAACACTGAAGCTTTCTTT
J gene: TRBJ1-1
D gene: TRBD1
CDR3 length: 15
clone size: .
V gene: TRBV7-9

CDR3 protein: CATARTGDYGYTF
CDR3 DNA: TGTGCCACTGCACGAACAGGAGACTATGGCTACACCTTC
J gene: TRBJ1-2
D gene: .
CDR3 length: 13
clone size: .
V gene: TRBV19

CDR3 protein: CASSPFLGQGETEAFF
CDR3 DNA: TGTGCCAGCTCACCTTTCCTAGGACAGGGAGAAACTGAAGCTTTCTTT
J gene: TRBJ1-1
D gene: TRBD1
CDR3 length: 16
clone size: .
V gene: TRBV18

CDR3 protein: CASSQQSVPANYGYTF
CDR3 DNA: TGCGCCAGCAGTCAACAAAGTGTCCCGGCTAACTATGGCTACACCTTC
J gene: TRBJ1-2
D gene: .
CDR3 length: 16
clone size: .
V gene: TRBV23-1

CDR3 protein: CASSLRAGWGNTEAFF
CDR3 DNA: TGTGCCAGCAGCTTAAGAGCAGGGTGGGGGAACACTGAAGCTTTCTTT
J gene: TRBJ1-1
D gene: .
CDR3 length: 16
clone size: .
V gene: TRBV7-9

CDR3 protein: CASSRDRVGELFF
CDR3 DNA: TGTGCCAGCAGCCGGGACAGGGTTGGGGAGCTGTTTTTT
J gene: TRBJ2-2
D gene: TRBD1
CDR3 length: 13
clone size: .
V gene: TRBV2

CDR3 protein: CASSITGANVLTF
CDR3 DNA: TGTGCCAGTAGTATCACTGGGGCCAACGTCCTGACTTTC
J gene: TRBJ2-6
D gene: .
CDR3 length: 13
clone size: few
V gene: TRBV19

CDR3 protein: CASSGHGFFSSGANVLTF
CDR3 DNA: TGCGCCAGCAGCGGGCATGGGTTCTTCTCCTCTGGGGCCAACGTCCTGACTTTC
J gene: TRBJ2-6
D gene: .
CDR3 length: 18
clone size: .
V gene: TRBV5-1